The TCR beta chain under discussion was sequenced for a study of blood T cells in healthy people across ages. Per sample, no less than 5 micrograms of total RNA were extracted. The V gene end was trimmed by 4 bases and the J gene end by 2 bases; junction bases not matched to a gene: 13. This CDR3 comprises 18 residues. Per germline, CDR1 MDHEN and CDR2 SYDVKM. Sample-barcoded 5' priming and a J-beta primer mix drove a second PCR of about 6 to 11 cycles. Each CDR3 protein gets one entry after TCRdb re-called the 5' RACE reads with MiXCR. The sample carries 750,000 to 850,000 distinct CDR3 sequences, around 25% recorded once. These same data were also listed under a study on T cells of mothers and their children.

Sequencing was done on a sample of blood. This clonotype was sampled from a boy younger than 18 in good health. The V and J genes are TRBV28 and TRBJ1-1, with 10 bases aligning to TRBD1. The CDR3 DNA sequence: TGTGCCAGCAGTTCGCTCTCATGGGGACAGGGGAGCAACACTGAAGCTTTCTTT. Translated: CASSSLSWGQGSNTEAFF.